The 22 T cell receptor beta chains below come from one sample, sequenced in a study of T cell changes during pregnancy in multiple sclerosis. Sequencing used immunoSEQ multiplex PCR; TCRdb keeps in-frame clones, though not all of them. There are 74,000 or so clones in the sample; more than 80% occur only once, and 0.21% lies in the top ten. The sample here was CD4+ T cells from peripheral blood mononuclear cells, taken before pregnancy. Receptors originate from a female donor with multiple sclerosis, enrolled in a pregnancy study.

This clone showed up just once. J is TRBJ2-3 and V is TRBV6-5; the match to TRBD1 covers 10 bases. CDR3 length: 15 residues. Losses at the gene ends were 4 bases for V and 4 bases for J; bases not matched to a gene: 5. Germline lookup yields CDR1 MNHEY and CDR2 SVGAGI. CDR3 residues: CASSSPGQGSDTQYF. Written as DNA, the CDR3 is TGTGCCAGCAGTTCTCCGGGACAGGGGTCAGATACGCAGTATTTT.

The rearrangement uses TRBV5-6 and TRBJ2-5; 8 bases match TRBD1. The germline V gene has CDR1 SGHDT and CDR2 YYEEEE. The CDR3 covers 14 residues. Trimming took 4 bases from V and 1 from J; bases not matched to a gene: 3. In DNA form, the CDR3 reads TGTGCCAGCAGCGGCGACAGGGGCCAAGAGACCCAGTACTTC. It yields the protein CASSGDRGQETQYF. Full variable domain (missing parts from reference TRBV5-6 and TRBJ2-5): DAGVTQSPTHLIKTRGQQVTLRCSPKSGHDTVSWYQQALGQGPQFIFQYYEEEERQRGNFPDRFSGHQFPNYSSELNVNALLLGDSALYLCASSGDRGQETQYFGPGTRLLVL.

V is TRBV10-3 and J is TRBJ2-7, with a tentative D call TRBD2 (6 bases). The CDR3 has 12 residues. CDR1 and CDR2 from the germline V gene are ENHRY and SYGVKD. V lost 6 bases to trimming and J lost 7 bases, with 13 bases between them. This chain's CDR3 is CAIREGEGEQYF. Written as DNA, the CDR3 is TGTGCCATCAGGGAGGGCGAGGGAGAGCAGTACTTC.

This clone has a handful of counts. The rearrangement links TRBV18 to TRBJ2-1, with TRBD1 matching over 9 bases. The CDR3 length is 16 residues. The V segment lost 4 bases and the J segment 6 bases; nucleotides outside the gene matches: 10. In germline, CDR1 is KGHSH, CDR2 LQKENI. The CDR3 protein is CASSRSGDRVTNEQFF. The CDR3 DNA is TGTGCCAGCTCACGATCCGGGGACAGGGTCACCAATGAGCAGTTCTTC.

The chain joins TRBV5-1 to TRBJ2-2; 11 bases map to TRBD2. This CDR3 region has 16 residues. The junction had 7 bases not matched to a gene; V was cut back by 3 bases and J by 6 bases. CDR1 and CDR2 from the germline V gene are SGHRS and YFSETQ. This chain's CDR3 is CASSSVSGGAPGELFF. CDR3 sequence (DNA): TGCGCCAGCAGCTCGGTTAGCGGGGGGGCGCCCGGGGAGCTGTTTTTT.

CDR3 nucleotides: TGTGCCATCGGGGGGGGTTCTGGAAACACCATATATTTT. Translation: CAIGGGSGNTIYF. The chain combines TRBV10-3 with TRBJ1-3, with D possibly being TRBD1 (5 bases). This CDR3 comprises 13 residues. From germline, CDR1 is ENHRY and CDR2 SYGVKD. Trimming took 8 bases from V and 1 from J, leaving 9 bases between them.

The CDR3 DNA is TGCAGCGTAGCCGGGACTATTTTTCCGGTGAGTGAGCAGTTCTTC. This codes for CSVAGTIFPVSEQFF. The chain couples TRBV29-1 to TRBJ2-1, with 7 bases matching TRBD2. Looked up from germline, CDR1 is SQVTM and CDR2 is ANQGSEA. V gave up 6 bases and J gave up 9 bases; unmatched junction bases: 17. This CDR3 is built from 15 residues.

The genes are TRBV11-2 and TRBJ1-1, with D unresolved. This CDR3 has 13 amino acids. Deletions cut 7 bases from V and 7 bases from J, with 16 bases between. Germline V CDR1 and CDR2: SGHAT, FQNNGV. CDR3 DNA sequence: TGTGCCAGCAATCCGCCTGACAACCGTGAAGCTTTCTTT. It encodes CASNPPDNREAFF.

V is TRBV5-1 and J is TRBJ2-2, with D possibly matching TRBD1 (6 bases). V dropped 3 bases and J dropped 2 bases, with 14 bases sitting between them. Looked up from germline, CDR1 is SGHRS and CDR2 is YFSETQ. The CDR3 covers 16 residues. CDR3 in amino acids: CASSSSGRGNTGELFF. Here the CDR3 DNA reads TGCGCCAGCAGCTCCTCAGGCAGGGGCAACACCGGGGAGCTGTTTTTT.

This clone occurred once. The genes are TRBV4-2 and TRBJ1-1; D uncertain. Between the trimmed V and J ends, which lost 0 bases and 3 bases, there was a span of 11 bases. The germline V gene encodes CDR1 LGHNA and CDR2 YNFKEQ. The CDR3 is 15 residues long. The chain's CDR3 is CASSQEVNKYTEAFF. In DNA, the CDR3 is TGTGCCAGCAGCCAAGAGGTAAACAAATACACTGAAGCTTTCTTT.

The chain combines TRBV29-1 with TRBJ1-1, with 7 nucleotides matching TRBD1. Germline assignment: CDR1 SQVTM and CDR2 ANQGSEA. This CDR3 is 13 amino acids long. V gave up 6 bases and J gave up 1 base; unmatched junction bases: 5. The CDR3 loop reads CSVKQGRNTEAFF. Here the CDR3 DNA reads TGCAGCGTCAAACAGGGGCGGAACACTGAAGCTTTCTTT.

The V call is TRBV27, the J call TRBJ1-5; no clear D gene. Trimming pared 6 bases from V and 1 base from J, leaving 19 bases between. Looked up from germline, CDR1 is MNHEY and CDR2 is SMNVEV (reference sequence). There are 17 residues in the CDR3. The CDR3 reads CASSPSSGLGSNQPQHF. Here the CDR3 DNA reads TGTGCCAGCAGCCCCTCTTCGGGATTGGGGAGCAATCAGCCCCAGCATTTT.

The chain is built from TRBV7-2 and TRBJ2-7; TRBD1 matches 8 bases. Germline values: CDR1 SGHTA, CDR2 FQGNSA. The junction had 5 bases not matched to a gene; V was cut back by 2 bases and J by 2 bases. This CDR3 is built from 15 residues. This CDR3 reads CASSLFMDRAYEQYF. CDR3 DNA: TGTGCCAGCAGCTTATTTATGGACAGGGCCTACGAGCAGTACTTC.

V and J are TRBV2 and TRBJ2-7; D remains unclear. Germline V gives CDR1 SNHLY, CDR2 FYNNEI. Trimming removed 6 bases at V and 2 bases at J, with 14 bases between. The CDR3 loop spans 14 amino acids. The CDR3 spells CASSQLGITYEQYF. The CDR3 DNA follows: TGTGCCAGCAGCCAGTTGGGCATAACCTACGAGCAGTACTTC.

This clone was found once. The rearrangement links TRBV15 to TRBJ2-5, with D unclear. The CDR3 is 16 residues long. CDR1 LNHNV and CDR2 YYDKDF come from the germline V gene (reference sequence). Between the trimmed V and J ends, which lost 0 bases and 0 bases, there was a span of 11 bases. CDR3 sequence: CATSRDLETYQETQYF. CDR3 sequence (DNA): TGTGCCACCAGCAGAGATCTAGAAACGTACCAAGAGACCCAGTACTTC.

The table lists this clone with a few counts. The CDR3 reads CASEQGKRGYTF. The CDR3 region has the DNA TGTGCCAGCGAACAGGGGAAGAGGGGCTACACCTTC. V gene TRBV28 combines with J gene TRBJ1-2; 7 nucleotides line up with TRBD1. The CDR3 totals 12 residues. CDR1 is MDHEN, CDR2 SYDVKM, per germline. The trim removed 8 bases at V and 8 bases at J, leaving 8 bases unmatched.

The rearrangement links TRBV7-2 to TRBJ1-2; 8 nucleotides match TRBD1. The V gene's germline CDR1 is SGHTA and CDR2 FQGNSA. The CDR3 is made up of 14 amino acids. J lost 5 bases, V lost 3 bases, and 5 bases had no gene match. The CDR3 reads CASSFKRTGYGYTF. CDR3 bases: TGTGCCAGCAGCTTCAAGAGGACAGGGTATGGCTACACCTTC.

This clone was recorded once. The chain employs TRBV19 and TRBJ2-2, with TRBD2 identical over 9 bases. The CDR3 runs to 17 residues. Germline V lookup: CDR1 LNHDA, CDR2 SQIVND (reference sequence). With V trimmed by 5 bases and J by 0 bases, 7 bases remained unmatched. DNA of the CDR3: TGTGCCAGTAGTCCTCCGACTAGCGGAACGAACACCGGGGAGCTGTTTTTT. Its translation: CASSPPTSGTNTGELFF.

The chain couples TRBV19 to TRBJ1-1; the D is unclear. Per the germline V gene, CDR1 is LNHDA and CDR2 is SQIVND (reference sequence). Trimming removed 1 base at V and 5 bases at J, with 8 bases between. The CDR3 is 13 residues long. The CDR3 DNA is TGTGCCAGTAGTATAGGCCCGAGGACTGAAGCTTTCTTT. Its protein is CASSIGPRTEAFF.

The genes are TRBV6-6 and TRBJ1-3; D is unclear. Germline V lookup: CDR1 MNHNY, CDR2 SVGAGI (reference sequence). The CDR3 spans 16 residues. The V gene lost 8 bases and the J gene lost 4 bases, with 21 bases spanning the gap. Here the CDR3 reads CASELIPSVTGNTIYF. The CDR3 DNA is TGTGCCAGCGAACTTATACCCTCTGTGACAGGAAACACCATATATTTT.

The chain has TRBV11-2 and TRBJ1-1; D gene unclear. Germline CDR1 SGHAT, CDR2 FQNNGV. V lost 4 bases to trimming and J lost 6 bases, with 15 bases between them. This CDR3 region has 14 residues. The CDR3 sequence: CASSSTTRRAEAFF. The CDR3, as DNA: TGTGCCAGCAGCTCTACGACCCGGAGGGCTGAAGCTTTCTTT. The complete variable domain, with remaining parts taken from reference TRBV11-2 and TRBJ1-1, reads EAGVAQSPRYKIIEKRQSVAFWCNPISGHATLYWYQQILGQGPKLLIQFQNNGVVDDSQLPKDRFSAERLKGVDSTLKIQPAKLEDSAVYLCASSSTTRRAEAFFGQGTRLTVV.

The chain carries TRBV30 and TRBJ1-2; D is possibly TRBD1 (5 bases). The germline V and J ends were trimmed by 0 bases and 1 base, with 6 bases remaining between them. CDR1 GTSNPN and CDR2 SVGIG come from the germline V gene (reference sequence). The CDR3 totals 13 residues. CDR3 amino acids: CAWSVDSNYGYTF. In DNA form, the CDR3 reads TGTGCCTGGAGTGTAGACAGTAACTATGGCTACACCTTC.